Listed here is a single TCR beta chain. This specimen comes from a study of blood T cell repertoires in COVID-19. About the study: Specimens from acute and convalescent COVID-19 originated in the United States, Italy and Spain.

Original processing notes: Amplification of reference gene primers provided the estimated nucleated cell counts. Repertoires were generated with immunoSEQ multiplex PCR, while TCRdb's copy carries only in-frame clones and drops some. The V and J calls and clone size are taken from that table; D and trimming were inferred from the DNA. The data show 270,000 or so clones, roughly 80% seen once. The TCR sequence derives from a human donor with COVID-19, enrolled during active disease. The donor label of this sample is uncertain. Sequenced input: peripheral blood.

The CDR3 region is CASSEAPSGREQYF. In nucleotides, the CDR3 is TGTGCCAGCAGTGAAGCGCCTAGCGGGAGGGAGCAGTATTTT. The V gene is TRBV2, the J gene TRBJ2-3, with TRBD2 matching over 12 bases. The trim removed 0 bases at V and 11 bases at J, leaving 3 bases unmatched. This CDR3 spans 14 amino acids. Germline V CDR1 and CDR2: SNHLY, FYNNEI.